Each of the 29 T cell receptor beta chains below was sequenced from the same sample in a study of cytomegalovirus exposure and HLA in healthy donors. PCR was performed using 60 Vbeta and 13 Jbeta primers. Assay used: immunoSEQ multiplex PCR; TCRdb lists only in-frame clones, some missing. The repertoire includes about 180,000 clones, 70% to 75% of them detected once, and about 2.7% sits in the top ten. The sample taken for sequencing was PBMCs. The receptor set was obtained from a male donor in good health and CMV-seronegative.

This chain uses TRBV6-5 with TRBJ1-2; 10 bases map to TRBD1. V was clipped by 7 bases and J by 4 bases; unmatched bases: 9. The CDR3 runs to 15 residues. Germline CDR1 and CDR2: MNHEY and SVGAGI. The CDR3 here is CASTVRQGAGYGYTF. The CDR3 DNA reads TGTGCCAGCACCGTGCGACAGGGGGCGGGCTATGGCTACACCTTC.

The chain couples TRBV19 to TRBJ1-5, with D hard to call. This CDR3 comprises 15 residues. The germline V and J ends were trimmed by 1 base and 9 bases, with 16 bases remaining between them. Germline CDR1 and CDR2: LNHDA and SQIVND (reference sequence). In DNA form, the CDR3 reads TGTGCCAGTAGTATAGGGGCAGGCTTGTCTTCGCCCCAGCATTTT. Translated, it gives CASSIGAGLSSPQHF. The whole variable domain, filled in from reference TRBV19 and TRBJ1-5, reads DGGITQSPKYLFRKEGQNVTLSCEQNLNHDAMYWYRQDPGQGLRLIYYSQIVNDFQKGDIAEGYSVSREKKESFPLTVTSAQKNPTAFYLCASSIGAGLSSPQHFGDGTRLSIL.

The chain carries TRBV6-5 and TRBJ1-4; 9 nucleotides line up with TRBD1. Germline trimming cut 3 bases from V and 8 bases from J; bases unmatched to any gene: 10. The CDR3 totals 16 residues. Germline V lookup: CDR1 MNHEY, CDR2 SVGAGI. The DNA for the CDR3 is TGTGCCAGCAGTTATAAAACCGGGACAGGGCTAGAAAAACTGTTTTTT. The encoded protein is CASSYKTGTGLEKLFF.

The chain carries TRBV28 and TRBJ2-7, with D tentatively TRBD1 (6 bases). The V end was cut by 2 bases, the J end by 6 bases, with 8 bases between. The CDR3 totals 12 residues. Germline CDR1 MDHEN, CDR2 SYDVKM. CDR3 coding DNA: TGTGCCAGCAGTTTAGGGGGCCTCGAGCAGTACTTC. Protein product: CASSLGGLEQYF.

This rearrangement joins TRBV19 to TRBJ1-5; D gene unclear. The CDR3 consists of 15 residues. The germline V gene has CDR1 LNHDA and CDR2 SQIVND (reference sequence). Trimming removed 1 base at V and 0 bases at J, with 7 bases between. Here the CDR3 DNA reads TGTGCCAGTAGTATAGGAGCGAATAGCAATCAGCCCCAGCATTTT. It is translated as CASSIGANSNQPQHF.

This rearrangement joins TRBV5-8 to TRBJ1-2; D remains ambiguous. This CDR3 is built from 13 residues. V was cut by 4 bases and J by 5 bases, with 12 bases left in between. Germline V gene data show CDR1 as SGHTS and CDR2 as YDEGEE. The CDR3 spells CASSPRADYGYTF. The CDR3 DNA follows: TGTGCCAGCAGCCCGCGTGCTGATTATGGCTACACCTTC. The variable domain in full, with the rest retrieved from reference TRBV5-8 and TRBJ1-2, is EAGVTQSPTHLIKTRGQQATLRCSPISGHTSVYWYQQALGLGLQFLLWYDEGEERNRGNFPPRFSGRQFPNYSSELNVNALELEDSALYLCASSPRADYGYTFGSGTRLTVV.

This chain connects TRBV9 to TRBJ2-5, with 8 positions matching TRBD1. The CDR3 contains 16 residues. Germline loops: CDR1 SGDLS, CDR2 YYNGEE. V gave up 3 bases and J gave up 2 bases; unmatched junction bases: 9. The CDR3 DNA sequence: TGTGCCAGCAGCGACCGGACAGGGTGGGGACAAGAGACCCAGTACTTC. This gives the protein CASSDRTGWGQETQYF.

The chain couples TRBV4-2 to TRBJ2-3; D not certain. The CDR3 is made up of 13 amino acids. Germline V gene lookup returns CDR1 LGHNA and CDR2 YNFKEQ. V dropped 1 base and J dropped 1 base, with 3 bases sitting between them. CDR3 sequence reads: CASSQAGTDTQYF. CDR3 in DNA: TGTGCCAGCAGCCAAGCCGGCACAGATACGCAGTATTTT.

The chain employs TRBV7-2 and TRBJ1-2; D perhaps matches TRBD1 (6 bases). This CDR3 is built from 14 residues. Germline CDR1 and CDR2: SGHTA and FQGNSA. V dropped 1 base and J dropped 4 bases, with 10 bases sitting between them. Written as DNA, the CDR3 is TGTGCCAGCAGCTTAGACGACAGGTTCTATGGCTACACCTTC. This encodes CASSLDDRFYGYTF.

The chain combines TRBV5-8 with TRBJ2-7; 11 bases map to TRBD1. Germline-derived CDR1 and CDR2 are SGHTS and YDEGEE. The CDR3 is 15 residues long. J was trimmed by 3 bases and V by 4 bases; bases with no gene match: 6. For the CDR3, the DNA is TGTGCCAGCAGCGACGGACAGGGGGCCAGCTACGAGCAGTACTTC. Protein: CASSDGQGASYEQYF. Full variable domain (remainder filled in from reference TRBV5-8 and TRBJ2-7): EAGVTQSPTHLIKTRGQQATLRCSPISGHTSVYWYQQALGLGLQFLLWYDEGEERNRGNFPPRFSGRQFPNYSSELNVNALELEDSALYLCASSDGQGASYEQYFGPGTRLTVT.

The V and J genes are TRBV9 and TRBJ1-1, with 9 bases identical to TRBD1. The CDR3 is 15 residues long. Per the germline V gene, CDR1 is SGDLS and CDR2 is YYNGEE. Trimming cost V 3 bases and J 10 bases; bases outside gene matches: 13. The CDR3 protein is CASSGKDRGRVGAFF. The CDR3 region has the DNA TGTGCCAGCAGCGGCAAGGACAGGGGCCGAGTTGGAGCTTTCTTT.

A word on this clone: A junction boundary mismatches the germline segment, possibly from a read error. The chain combines TRBV30 with TRBJ1-1, with D unresolved. Per the germline V gene, CDR1 is GTSNPN and CDR2 is SVGIG (reference sequence). CDR3 size: 11 residues. The CDR3 coding sequence is TGTGCCGGGAGCGGGTGGACTGAAGCTTTCTTT. Its protein product is CAGSGWTEAFF.

The rearrangement uses TRBV30 and TRBJ1-5, with 8 bases that match TRBD1. The V segment lost 0 bases and the J segment 7 bases; nucleotides outside the gene matches: 8. Germline V gene sequence: CDR1 GTSNPN, CDR2 SVGIG (reference sequence). CDR3 length equals 15 residues. This CDR3 reads CAWSVGQGARQPQHF. CDR3 DNA sequence: TGTGCCTGGAGTGTAGGTCAGGGGGCGAGACAGCCCCAGCATTTT.

The chain has TRBV4-3 and TRBJ2-3; 14 bases align to TRBD2. Germline V gives CDR1 LGHNA, CDR2 YSLEER. The J segment lost 1 base and the V segment lost 1 base, leaving 13 bases of the junction unmatched. CDR3 length: 21 amino acids. CDR3 protein: CASSQGVGGTSGSVGTDTQYF. CDR3 DNA: TGCGCCAGCAGCCAAGGGGTCGGAGGGACTAGCGGGAGCGTTGGCACAGATACGCAGTATTTT.

The chain joins TRBV6-1 to TRBJ2-3, with TRBD2 as a possible D gene (7 bases). Germline CDR1 MNHNS, CDR2 SASEGT. This CDR3 region has 14 residues. Trimming took 5 bases from V and 6 from J, leaving 15 bases between them. The CDR3 is CASSRGGAGDTQYF. CDR3 bases: TGTGCCAGCAGTCGAGGGGGGGCAGGGGATACGCAGTATTTT.

V is TRBV6-5 and J is TRBJ1-5, with a weak D call TRBD1 (6 bases). Trimming removed 4 bases at V and 2 bases at J, with 12 bases between. The CDR3 runs 15 residues. CDR1 is MNHEY, CDR2 SVGAGI, per germline. The CDR3 region has the DNA TGTGCCAGCAGTTCGTCACAGGGTGGCAATCAGCCCCAGCATTTT. It encodes CASSSSQGGNQPQHF.

This sequence joins TRBV6-1 and TRBJ2-1; D uncertain. In germline, CDR1 is MNHNS, CDR2 SASEGT. V was trimmed by 4 bases and J by 1 base, leaving 11 bases between them. The CDR3 runs 15 residues. The CDR3 here is CASSGVYSSYNEQFF. CDR3 bases: TGTGCCAGCAGTGGAGTTTACAGTTCCTACAATGAGCAGTTCTTC.

The V call is TRBV12-5, the J call TRBJ1-5; TRBD1 matches 11 bases. This CDR3 region has 18 residues. The germline V gene has CDR1 LGHNT and CDR2 FRNRAP. V lost 1 base and J lost 7; bases outside the gene matches: 12. CDR3 coding DNA: TGTGCTAGTGGTTTGGCCACAAGGACAGGGGGCGCGAAGCAGCCCCAGCATTTT. Amino acids: CASGLATRTGGAKQPQHF.

The chain couples TRBV4-1 to TRBJ2-1, with 8 bases lining up with TRBD2. This CDR3 is 14 amino acids long. The germline V gene encodes CDR1 MGHRA and CDR2 YSYEKL. V lost 1 base, J lost 7 bases, and 3 bases stayed unmatched. This CDR3 reads CASSQAVAGNEQFF. In DNA form, the CDR3 reads TGCGCCAGCAGCCAAGCAGTAGCGGGGAATGAGCAGTTCTTC.

This chain connects TRBV6-1 to TRBJ1-5; 8 bases are shared with TRBD1. This CDR3 is built from 15 residues. Losses at the gene ends were 3 bases for V and 1 base for J; bases not matched to a gene: 2. Germline values: CDR1 MNHNS, CDR2 SASEGT. CDR3 coding DNA: TGTGCCAGCAGTGACAGGGGGCCGAGCAATCAGCCCCAGCATTTT. It translates to CASSDRGPSNQPQHF.

This sequence joins TRBV11-3 and TRBJ2-2; weak D call: TRBD1 (6 bases). Trimming took off 6 bases at V and 4 bases at J, with 15 bases between the two ends. The CDR3 has 15 residues. CDR1 and CDR2 (germline): SGHNT, YENEEA. The CDR3: CASRPGQRTTGELFF. The CDR3 coding sequence is TGTGCCAGCAGACCTGGACAGCGAACCACCGGGGAGCTGTTTTTT.

V gene TRBV9 combines with J gene TRBJ2-7; no clear D. CDR3 length: 14 residues. The germline CDR1 and CDR2 sequences are SGDLS and YYNGEE. Trimming pared 0 bases from V and 0 bases from J, leaving 7 bases between. Written as DNA, the CDR3 is TGTGCCAGCAGCGTAGACCCAGGCTCCTACGAGCAGTACTTC. It encodes CASSVDPGSYEQYF. The full variable domain, rest sourced from reference TRBV9 and TRBJ2-7, is DSGVTQTPKHLITATGQRVTLRCSPRSGDLSVYWYQQSLDQGLQFLIQYYNGEERAKGNILERFSAQQFPDLHSELNLSSLELGDSALYFCASSVDPGSYEQYFGPGTRLTVT.

The chain joins TRBV6-1 to TRBJ1-4; TRBD1 is a possible D gene (6 bases). CDR3 length: 14 residues. V lost 5 bases to trimming and J lost 4 bases, with 11 bases between them. Germline CDR1 reads MNHNS; CDR2 reads SASEGT. CDR3 DNA: TGTGCCAGCAGTCTTGACAGGAATAATGAAAAACTGTTTTTT. This codes for CASSLDRNNEKLFF.

The rearrangement uses TRBV19 and TRBJ2-1; D not certain. Trimming took off 6 bases at V and 0 bases at J, with 6 bases between the two ends. The CDR3 spans 13 residues. Germline CDR1 reads LNHDA; CDR2 reads SQIVND (reference sequence). As DNA, the CDR3 is TGTGCCAGTAGACCGAGCTCCTACAATGAGCAGTTCTTC. It codes for CASRPSSYNEQFF.

V and J are TRBV28 and TRBJ1-6; 7 bases line up with TRBD1. Germline-derived CDR1 and CDR2 are MDHEN and SYDVKM. This CDR3 region has 15 residues. The ends lost 2 bases at V and 8 bases at J; junction bases unmatched: 6. The CDR3 loop is CASSLRRRGDSPLHF. CDR3 nucleotides: TGTGCCAGCAGTTTACGCCGCAGGGGGGATTCACCCCTCCACTTT.

This rearrangement joins TRBV4-2 to TRBJ1-2; D gene ambiguous. Per germline, CDR1 LGHNA and CDR2 YNFKEQ. The CDR3 is 13 residues long. Trimming stripped 0 bases from V and 7 bases from J, with 9 bases between. The CDR3 is CASSQEWSTGYTF. CDR3 DNA sequence: TGTGCCAGCAGCCAAGAATGGAGCACTGGCTACACCTTC.

This clone was recorded a few times. CDR3: CASGQTNEKLFF. CDR3 nucleotide sequence: TGCGCCAGCGGGCAAACTAATGAAAAACTGTTTTTT. The rearrangement links TRBV5-1 to TRBJ1-4; D not resolved. The CDR3 has 12 residues. Looked up from germline, CDR1 is SGHRS and CDR2 is YFSETQ. Trimming pared 7 bases from V and 1 base from J, leaving 5 bases between.

The chain is built from TRBV4-1 and TRBJ2-7; D might be TRBD2 (6 bases). Germline loops: CDR1 MGHRA, CDR2 YSYEKL. The V gene lost 3 bases and the J gene lost 1 base, with 19 bases spanning the gap. The CDR3 is 17 residues long. The CDR3 DNA follows: TGCGCCAGCAGCCATGGGTTGGAGGGATCCGCGTCCTACGAGCAGTACTTC. This sequence encodes CASSHGLEGSASYEQYF.

V and J are TRBV13 and TRBJ2-7, with TRBD2 matching over 10 bases. The CDR3 covers 15 residues. Germline trimming cut 4 bases from V and 5 bases from J; bases unmatched to any gene: 8. Per the germline V gene, CDR1 is PRHDT and CDR2 is FYEKMQ (reference sequence). CDR3 region: CASSSFSGRLNEQYF. CDR3 sequence (DNA): TGTGCCAGCAGCTCCTTTAGCGGGAGGTTAAACGAGCAGTACTTC. The full variable domain, with the rest looked up from reference TRBV13 and TRBJ2-7, is AAGVIQSPRHLIKEKRETATLKCYPIPRHDTVYWYQQGPGQDPQFLISFYEKMQSDKGSIPDRFSAQQFSDYHSELNMSSLELGDSALYFCASSSFSGRLNEQYFGPGTRLTVT.